What follows are 30 T cell receptor beta chains derived from one specimen sequenced in a study of tumor and adjacent non-tumor tissue in lung cancer. A modified ARM-PCR protocol with three rounds of nested PCR amplified TCRbeta. One entry per CDR3 protein results from TCRdb running MiXCR on the multiplex PCR reads. The sample lists 100,000 or so distinct CDR3 sequences, roughly two thirds occurring once. No cell sorting was done before RNA was extracted from the tissue. Distant lung tissue was collected more than 3 cm away from the tumor edge. Sequences were obtained from distant non-tumor lung tissue. The receptors stem from a man in his thirties or forties with non-small cell lung cancer.

A remark on this clonotype: One junction end disagrees with the germline gene, perhaps due to a read error. The chain is built from TRBV29-1 and TRBJ2-3, with 12 bases identical to TRBD2. The CDR3 is made up of 15 amino acids. In germline, CDR1 is SQVTM, CDR2 ANQGSEA. CDR3 DNA sequence: TGCAGCGTTACGACTAGCGGGGGTCACACAGATATGCAGTGTTTT. This encodes CSVTTSGGHTDMQCF.

Comments on this clonotype: One end of the junction varies from germline; a read error may be responsible. The chain employs TRBV9 and TRBJ2-7; a weak D match, TRBD2 (6 bases). The CDR3 is made up of 14 amino acids. Germline V gene lookup returns CDR1 SGDLS and CDR2 YYNGEE. DNA of the CDR3: TGTGCCAGCAGCGTGGGCCCGGGGGAGTACGAGCACTACTTC. Translating gives CASSVGPGEYEHYF. The full variable domain, its missing parts supplied by reference TRBV9 and TRBJ2-7, is DSGVTQTPKHLITATGQRVTLRCSPRSGDLSVYWYQQSLDQGLQFLIQYYNGEERAKGNILERFSAQQFPDLHSELNLSSLELGDSALYFCASSVGPGEYEHYFGPGTRLTVT.

The rearrangement uses TRBV11-2 and TRBJ2-5; D may be TRBD1 (5 bases). There are 16 residues in the CDR3. The germline V gene has CDR1 SGHAT and CDR2 FQNNGV. Trimming cost V 7 bases and J 5 bases, with 23 bases left between them. The CDR3 nucleotides read TGTGCCAGCACCCCCTTAAGTAGGCAGGGTGGTGAGACCCAGTACTTC. This sequence encodes CASTPLSRQGGETQYF.

For this clonotype: Possible read error: a much larger clone is one base away. V is TRBV5-1 and J is TRBJ1-1; TRBD1 agrees at 9 bases. Per germline, CDR1 SGHRS and CDR2 YFSETQ. V gave up 4 bases and J gave up 7 bases; unmatched junction bases: 8. The CDR3 totals 14 residues. The DNA for the CDR3 is TGCGCCAGCAGCATCACAGGGGGCCTTAATGAAGCTTTCTTT. It encodes CASSITGGLNEAFF. The full variable domain, completed using reference TRBV5-1 and TRBJ1-1, is KAGVTQTPRYLIKTRGQQVTLSCSPISGHRSVSWYQQTPGQGLQFLFEYFSETQRNKGNFPGRFSGRQFSNSRSEMNVSTLELGDSALYLCASSITGGLNEAFFGQGTRLTVV.

For this clonotype: The conserved closing phenylalanine or tryptophan is absent in this CDR3, likely reflecting a read error. The chain couples TRBV6-1 to TRBJ2-4, with a possible D match to TRBD1 (6 bases). CDR1 and CDR2 (germline): MNHNS, SASEGT. The CDR3 has 14 amino acids. Trimming took off 3 bases at V and 11 bases at J, with 17 bases between the two ends. The CDR3 loop reads CASSDFTGKDVQYY. As DNA, the CDR3 is TGTGCCAGCAGTGACTTTACAGGGAAGGACGTTCAGTACTAC.

In the case of this clonotype: This may come from a read error, since a much larger clone is one base off. The CDR3 region has the DNA TGTGCCAGCATTGACTCAGACACAGATACGCAGTATTTT. Translating gives CASIDSDTDTQYF. The chain recombines TRBV6-4 with TRBJ2-3, with D unresolved. The CDR3 spans 13 residues. In germline, CDR1 is MRHNA, CDR2 SNTAGT.

Notes on this clonotype: An end of the junction does not agree with germline; a read error may underlie this. J is TRBJ2-7 and V is TRBV11-1; D call uncertain. Germline loops: CDR1 SGHAT, CDR2 FQDESV (reference sequence). The length of the CDR3 is 15 residues. CDR3 amino acids: CASSSAADPSYELYF. The DNA for the CDR3 is TGTGCCAGCAGCTCCGCGGCAGACCCCTCCTACGAGCTGTACTTC.

This clonotype was picked up many times. The V and J genes are TRBV6-5 and TRBJ2-2, with D uncertain. This CDR3 has 16 residues. Per germline, CDR1 MNHEY and CDR2 SVGAGI. Deletions cut 4 bases from V and 2 bases from J, with 14 bases between. The CDR3 loop is CASSLRFLGNTGELFF. CDR3 DNA sequence: TGTGCCAGCAGTTTACGATTTCTGGGTAACACCGGGGAGCTGTTTTTT.

For this clonotype: A clone one base away is much larger, so this may be a read error. A read error is likely, as this CDR3 ends without the conserved phenylalanine or tryptophan. No DNA is shown, since the ends of the CDR3 on it are uncertain; the CDR3 is the one TCRdb lists. This chain joins TRBV11-2 and TRBJ1-5. Termini included, the CDR3 measures 13 amino acids. CDR1 and CDR2 (germline): SGHAT, FQNNGV. CDR3: CASARTVPEPHHI.

This clonotype was counted ten times or more. The chain has TRBV12-3 or TRBV12-4 and TRBJ2-7; perhaps TRBD2 as D (6 bases). V was pared by 3 bases and J by 0 bases, with 6 bases between. CDR3 length: 13 amino acids. CDR3 coding DNA: TGTGCCAGCAGTTTGGGGGGCTCCTACGAGCAGTACTTC. It specifies CASSLGGSYEQYF.

Comments on this clonotype: One end of the junction varies from germline; a read error may be responsible. The chain employs TRBV20-1 and TRBJ2-3, with 9 bases identical to TRBD1. CDR1 DFQATT and CDR2 SNEGSKA come from the germline V gene (reference sequence). This CDR3 has 13 residues. The CDR3 region is CSATGQGADTKYF. The CDR3 DNA reads as TGCAGTGCCACGGGACAGGGAGCAGATACGAAGTATTTT.

This clonotype was recorded once. One junction end disagrees with the germline gene, perhaps due to a read error. This chain connects TRBV4-3 to TRBJ1-6; tentative D call: TRBD1 (5 bases). Germline V gives CDR1 LGHNA, CDR2 YSLEER. The CDR3 is 17 amino acids. The CDR3 DNA reads TGCGCCAGCAGCCAGCAGTTCGACAGCTCCCATAATTCACCCCTCCACTTT. This codes for CASSQQFDSSHNSPLHF.

Details on this clonotype: The junction departs from germline at one end; a sequencing error may be responsible. This CDR3 reads CAISLDRDIYYGQYF. CDR3 coding DNA: TGTGCCATCAGCTTAGATCGAGACATCTACTACGGGCAGTATTTC. The genes are TRBV11-2 and TRBJ2-7; D unresolved. Germline V gives CDR1 SGHAT, CDR2 FQNNGV. CDR3 length equals 15 residues.

As for this clonotype: A much larger clone sits a single nucleotide away, making a read error possible. The chain employs TRBV20-1 and TRBJ1-1; D uncertain. Germline V CDR1 and CDR2: DFQATT, SNEGSKA (reference sequence). Trimming took 2 bases from V and 3 from J, leaving 7 bases between them. The CDR3 loop spans 12 amino acids. As DNA, the CDR3 is TGCAGTGCTAGACTCGGGGACACTGAAGCTTTCTTT. Protein product: CSARLGDTEAFF.

With regard to this clonotype: The CDR3 does not close with the conserved phenylalanine or tryptophan, likely indicating a read error. The chain couples TRBV6-5 to TRBJ2-3, with 7 nucleotides matching TRBD2. The CDR3 spans 13 residues. Germline CDR1 reads MNHEY; CDR2 reads SVGAGI. Losses at the gene ends were 5 bases for V and 7 bases for J; bases not matched to a gene: 6. The CDR3 DNA follows: TGTGCCAGCAGTCAGCAGCGGGGCCATACGCAGTATCCT. This gives the protein CASSQQRGHTQYP.

Of note for this clonotype: One end of the junction fails to match germline, which may point to a read error. The chain has TRBV12-3 or TRBV12-4 and TRBJ2-2; TRBD2 matches at 8 bases. The CDR3 is 15 amino acids. This CDR3 reads CASNPLAGHTGELSF. CDR3 DNA: TGTGCCAGCAATCCCTTAGCGGGACACACCGGGGAGCTGTCTTTT.

This rearrangement joins TRBV20-1 to TRBJ1-3; TRBD1 matches at 8 bases. V gave up 4 bases and J gave up 3 bases; unmatched junction bases: 8. In germline, CDR1 is DFQATT, CDR2 SNEGSKA (reference sequence). This CDR3 is built from 15 residues. CDR3 sequence (DNA): TGCAGTGCTAACAGGACAGGGAGCTTTGGAAACACCATATATTTT. It translates to CSANRTGSFGNTIYF.

This clonotype showed up many times. This chain uses TRBV28 with TRBJ1-4; 8 positions agree with TRBD1. Per the germline V gene, CDR1 is MDHEN and CDR2 is SYDVKM. The CDR3 is 11 residues long. With 6 bases clipped from V and 15 bases from J, the junction kept 6 bases outside the gene matches. CDR3 bases: TGTGCCAGCAGCCACAGGGGGAAATTGTTTTTT. It is translated as CASSHRGKLFF.

DNA for the CDR3: TGCAGCGTTCCGAAGGGGGAGTCATACGAGCAGTTCTTC. Protein sequence: CSVPKGESYEQFF. The chain links TRBV29-1 to TRBJ2-7; possible D gene TRBD1, 6 bases. The J call may be wrong; the DNA end is better matched by TRBJ2-1. This CDR3 has 13 amino acids. CDR1 and CDR2 from the germline V gene are SQVTM and ANQGSEA.

A note on this clonotype: An end of the junction does not agree with germline; a read error may underlie this. The rearrangement links TRBV29-1 to TRBJ2-3; D is unclear. Germline lookup yields CDR1 SQVTM and CDR2 ANQGSEA. The CDR3 runs to 13 residues. CDR3 sequence: CRVEVVSTDTQYF. In DNA, the CDR3 is TGCAGAGTTGAGGTGGTGTCCACAGATACGCAGTATTTT.

In the case of this clonotype: The DNA is left out, because the CDR3 cannot be placed on it with certainty; the CDR3 is given as TCRdb lists it. The chain is built from TRBV20-1 and TRBJ2-7. CDR1 is DFQATT, CDR2 SNEGSKA, per germline (reference sequence). Both ends counted, the CDR3 spans 12 residues. The CDR3 is CSTRDYGCEQYF.

As for this clonotype: The junction departs from the called germline gene at one end, perhaps through a read error. CDR3 nucleotides: TGTGCCAGCAGCTCGGAGGGCCTCTTCAATGAGCTGTTCTTC. Residues: CASSSEGLFNELFF. V is TRBV11-1 and J is TRBJ2-1, with D perhaps matching TRBD2 (6 bases). The CDR3 sequence is 14 residues long. Germline-derived CDR1 and CDR2 are SGHAT and FQDESV (reference sequence).

In its sample, this clonotype was seen many times. The chain has TRBV5-1 and TRBJ2-3, with 7 nucleotides matching TRBD2. The CDR3 totals 19 residues. The V gene end was trimmed by 3 bases and the J gene end by 2 bases; junction bases not matched to a gene: 18. Looked up from germline, CDR1 is SGHRS and CDR2 is YFSETQ. The CDR3 coding sequence is TGCGCCAGCAGCTCAAGTGAGAGACGGGCTAGCGGATACACAGATACGCAGTATTTT. This codes for CASSSSERRASGYTDTQYF. The full variable domain, with the rest looked up from reference TRBV5-1 and TRBJ2-3, is KAGVTQTPRYLIKTRGQQVTLSCSPISGHRSVSWYQQTPGQGLQFLFEYFSETQRNKGNFPGRFSGRQFSNSRSEMNVSTLELGDSALYLCASSSSERRASGYTDTQYFGPGTRLTVL.

The chain couples TRBV4-1 to TRBJ1-1, with D perhaps matching TRBD1 (6 bases). Trimming took off 5 bases at V and 6 bases at J, with 25 bases between the two ends. The CDR3 contains 17 residues. Germline CDR1 reads MGHRA; CDR2 reads YSYEKL. CDR3 protein: CASSEPFQRQDSAEAFF. CDR3 in DNA: TGCGCCAGCAGCGAACCGTTTCAGAGACAGGACTCCGCTGAAGCTTTCTTT.

This clonotype was seen only once. With a much larger clone just one base away, this may be a read error. V gene TRBV7-9 combines with J gene TRBJ2-1, with no clear D. The CDR3 extends over 13 amino acids. The V gene's germline CDR1 is SEHNR and CDR2 FQNEAQ (reference sequence). V was clipped by 9 bases and J by 0 bases, with 9 bases between them. CDR3 DNA sequence: TGTGCCAGTAACACAAACTCCTACAATGAGCAGTTCTTC. Translating gives CASNTNSYNEQFF.

This clonotype was observed many times. This chain connects TRBV6-6 to TRBJ1-1, with unresolved D. V was trimmed by 2 bases and J by 3 bases, leaving 7 bases between them. Germline V lookup: CDR1 MNHNY, CDR2 SVGAGI (reference sequence). This CDR3 is 13 amino acids long. The CDR3 DNA reads as TGTGCCAGCAGTTACAACCGCGACACTGAAGCTTTCTTT. Translating gives CASSYNRDTEAFF.

The genes are TRBV20-1 and TRBJ2-7; D may be TRBD2 (6 bases). There are 14 residues in the CDR3. Germline CDR1 and CDR2: DFQATT and SNEGSKA (reference sequence). Deletions cut 7 bases from V and 1 base from J, with 17 bases between. As DNA, the CDR3 is TGCAGTGTCAGGATTAGCGGAGCATCCTACGAGCAGTACTTC. It translates to CSVRISGASYEQYF.

This clonotype was recorded once. The chain joins TRBV29-1 to TRBJ1-1, with 7 bases identical to TRBD1. CDR3 size: 15 residues. The germline gives CDR1 SQVTM, CDR2 ANQGSEA. V lost 7 bases, J lost 2 bases, and 13 bases stayed unmatched. The CDR3 DNA is TGCAGCGGCGCCCTCCGGGACAGCCTTAACACTGAAGCTTTCTTT. It is translated as CSGALRDSLNTEAFF.

This clonotype was seen many times. V usage is TRBV29-1 and J usage is TRBJ2-7; possible D gene TRBD2, 6 bases. Trimming pared 5 bases from V and 0 bases from J, leaving 11 bases between. This CDR3 is built from 13 residues. CDR1 is SQVTM, CDR2 ANQGSEA, per germline. This CDR3 is CSVRAGNSYEQYF. As DNA, the CDR3 is TGCAGCGTTCGGGCGGGGAACTCCTACGAGCAGTACTTC.

Written as DNA, the CDR3 is TGCAGTGGAGTAGGAACGAGGGGGGGGTTCACAGATACGCAGTATTTT. This sequence encodes CSGVGTRGGFTDTQYF. The chain couples TRBV20-1 to TRBJ2-3, with D maybe TRBD2 (7 bases). CDR3 size: 16 residues. CDR1 and CDR2 from the germline V gene are DFQATT and SNEGSKA (reference sequence). V was clipped by 7 bases and J by 2 bases, with 22 bases between them.